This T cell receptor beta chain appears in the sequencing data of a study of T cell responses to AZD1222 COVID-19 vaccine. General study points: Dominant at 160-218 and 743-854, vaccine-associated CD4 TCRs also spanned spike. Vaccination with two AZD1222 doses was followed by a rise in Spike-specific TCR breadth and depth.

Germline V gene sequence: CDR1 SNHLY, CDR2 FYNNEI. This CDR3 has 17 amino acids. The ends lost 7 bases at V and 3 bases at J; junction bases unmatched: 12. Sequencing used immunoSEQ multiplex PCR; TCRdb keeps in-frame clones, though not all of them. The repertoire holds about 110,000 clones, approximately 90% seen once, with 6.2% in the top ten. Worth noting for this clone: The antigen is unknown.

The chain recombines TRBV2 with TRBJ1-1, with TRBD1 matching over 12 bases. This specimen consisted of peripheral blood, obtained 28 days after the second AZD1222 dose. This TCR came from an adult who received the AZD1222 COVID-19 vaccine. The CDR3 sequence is CASNDFRDRGLYTEAFF. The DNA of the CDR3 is TGTGCCAGCAATGACTTCCGGGACAGGGGGCTGTACACTGAAGCTTTCTTT.